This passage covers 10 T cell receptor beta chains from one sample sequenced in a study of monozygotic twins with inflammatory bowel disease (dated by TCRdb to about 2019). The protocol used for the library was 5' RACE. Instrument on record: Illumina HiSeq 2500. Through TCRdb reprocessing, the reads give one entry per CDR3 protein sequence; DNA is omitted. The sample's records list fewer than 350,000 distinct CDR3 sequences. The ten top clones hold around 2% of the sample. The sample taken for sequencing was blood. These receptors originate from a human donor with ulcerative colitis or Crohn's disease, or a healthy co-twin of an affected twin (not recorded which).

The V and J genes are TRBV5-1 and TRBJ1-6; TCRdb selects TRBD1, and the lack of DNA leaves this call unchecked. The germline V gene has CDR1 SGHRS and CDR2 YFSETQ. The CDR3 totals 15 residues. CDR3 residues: CASSMGQGALIPLHF.

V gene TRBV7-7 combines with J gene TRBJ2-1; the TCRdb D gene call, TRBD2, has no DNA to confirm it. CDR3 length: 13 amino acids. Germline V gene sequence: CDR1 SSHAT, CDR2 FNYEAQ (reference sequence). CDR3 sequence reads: CASSLAEGLEQFF.

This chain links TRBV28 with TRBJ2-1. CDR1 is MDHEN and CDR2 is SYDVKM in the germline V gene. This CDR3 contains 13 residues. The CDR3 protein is CASSSLTWNEQFF.

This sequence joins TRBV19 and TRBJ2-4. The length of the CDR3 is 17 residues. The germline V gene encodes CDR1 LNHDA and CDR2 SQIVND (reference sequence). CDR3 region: CASSIAGQSGAKNIQYF.

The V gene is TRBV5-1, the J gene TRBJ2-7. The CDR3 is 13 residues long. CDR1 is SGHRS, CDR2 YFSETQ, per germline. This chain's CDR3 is CASSLERFREQYF. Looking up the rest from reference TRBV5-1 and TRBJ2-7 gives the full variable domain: KAGVTQTPRYLIKTRGQQVTLSCSPISGHRSVSWYQQTPGQGLQFLFEYFSETQRNKGNFPGRFSGRQFSNSRSEMNVSTLELGDSALYLCASSLERFREQYFGPGTRLTVT.

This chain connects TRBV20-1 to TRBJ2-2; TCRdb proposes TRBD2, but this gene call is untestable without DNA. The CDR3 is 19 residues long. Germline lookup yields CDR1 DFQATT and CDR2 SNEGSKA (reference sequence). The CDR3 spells CSARAAGLAGAIRFGELFF.

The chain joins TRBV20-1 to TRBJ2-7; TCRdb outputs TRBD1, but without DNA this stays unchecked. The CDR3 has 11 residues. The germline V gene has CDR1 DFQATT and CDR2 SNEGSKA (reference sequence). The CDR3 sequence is CSARSGASQYF.

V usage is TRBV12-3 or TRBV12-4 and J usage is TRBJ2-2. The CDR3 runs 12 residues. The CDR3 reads CASNVPPGELFF.

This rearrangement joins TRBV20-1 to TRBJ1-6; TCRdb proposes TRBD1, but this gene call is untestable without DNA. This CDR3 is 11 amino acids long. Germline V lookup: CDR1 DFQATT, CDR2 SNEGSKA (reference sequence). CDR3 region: CSAAGDSPLHF.

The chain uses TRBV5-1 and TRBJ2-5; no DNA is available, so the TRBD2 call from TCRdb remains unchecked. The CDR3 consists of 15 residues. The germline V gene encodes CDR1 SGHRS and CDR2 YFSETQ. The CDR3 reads CASSREGVVRETQYF.